The source of this T cell receptor beta chain is a study of STAT5B mutations in CD4+ large granular lymphocyte leukemia. Regarding the study as a whole: Top patient clones used TRBV06 genes more often: 8/27 versus 2/35 in controls. Without putative leukemic clones, patient CD4-sorted repertoires remained more clonal than healthy CD4+ repertoires.

Comments on this clone: The antigen is undetermined.

Trimming shortened V by 4 bases and J by 4 bases, and 10 bases separated the two germline ends. The CDR3 has 13 residues. Germline CDR1 is MNHEY and CDR2 is SMNVEV (reference sequence). The survey-level immunoSEQ assay was used. Profiled with immunoSEQ multiplex PCR; TCRdb holds only in-frame clones, not every one. In the table there are more than 30,000 clones, about nine tenths of which are singletons. The V call is TRBV27, the J call TRBJ1-1; D is ambiguous. This clonotype originated in a human donor in good health. What was sequenced was CD4+ T cells from blood buffy coats. The CDR3 reads CASSSRYGTEAFF. The DNA for the CDR3 is TGTGCCAGCAGTTCTCGGTATGGCACTGAAGCTTTCTTT.